The entry below describes one TCR beta chain. Antigen: not known. This CDR3 comprises 15 residues. Trimming cost V 6 bases and J 2 bases; bases outside gene matches: 10. Germline assignment: CDR1 MNHNS and CDR2 SASEGT. These data are taken from a study of T cell repertoires in cytomegalovirus infection. MiXCR, run by TCRdb on the reads, gives a single entry per CDR3 protein. The sample lists around 540,000 distinct CDR3 sequences; 25% to 35% were seen once. Sequenced material: cultured PBMCs, taken from culture after CMV antigen stimulation. The receptor was isolated from a human donor in good health (CMV status not recorded). Some clones in this sample may be carry-over from other donors' samples. This rearrangement joins TRBV6-1 to TRBJ2-7, with TRBD1 matching over 7 bases. CDR3 bases: TGTGCCAGCAGAAGGGGCCGGACAGGAGCCTACGAGCAGTACTTC. It specifies CASRRGRTGAYEQYF.